Below, 32 T cell receptor beta chains from the same sample are listed, as sequenced in a study of T cell repertoires in cytomegalovirus infection. These receptors are not linked to any known antigen. TCRdb redid the calling of the reads with MiXCR, one entry per CDR3 protein. Here the sample spans tens of thousands of distinct CDR3 sequences, around half being singletons. The material sequenced was CD8+ T cells from cultured PBMCs, taken from culture after CMV antigen stimulation. These TCRs come from a human donor in good health (CMV status not recorded). Some clones in this sample may be carry-over from other donors' samples.

This chain connects TRBV7-6 to TRBJ2-1, with D hard to call. In germline, CDR1 is SGHVS, CDR2 FNYEAQ. CDR3 size: 16 residues. The V end lost 5 bases, the J end lost 2 bases, and 16 bases lay between the germline ends. The CDR3 DNA is TGTGCCAGCAGCCCGTCCAGGCGCGCGGCCTACAATGAGCAGTTCTTC. Protein sequence: CASSPSRRAAYNEQFF.

The V and J genes are TRBV6-1 and TRBJ2-5; D tentatively reads TRBD1 or TRBD2 (5 bases each). CDR1 MNHNS and CDR2 SASEGT come from the germline V gene. The V gene lost 0 bases and the J gene lost 8 bases, with 13 bases spanning the gap. The CDR3 runs 14 residues. The DNA of the CDR3 is TGTGCCAGCAGTGAAGCGCTAGGAGGACACACCCAGTACTTC. Protein product: CASSEALGGHTQYF.

V usage is TRBV6-5 and J usage is TRBJ2-6; 7 positions agree with TRBD1. CDR1 and CDR2 from the germline V gene are MNHEY and SVGAGI. This CDR3 spans 20 amino acids. Losses at the gene ends were 3 bases for V and 2 bases for J; bases not matched to a gene: 16. The CDR3 loop reads CASSYVEGGWGRPGANVLTF. The CDR3 nucleotides are TGTGCCAGCAGTTATGTCGAAGGGGGCTGGGGGCGGCCTGGGGCCAACGTCCTGACTTTC.

CDR3 sequence: CASSLGLLQGITYNEQFF. The DNA of the CDR3 is TGTGCCAGCAGCTTAGGCCTACTTCAGGGAATCACCTACAATGAGCAGTTCTTC. The chain recombines TRBV7-8 with TRBJ2-1; tentatively, D is TRBD1 (5 bases). The CDR3 is 18 amino acids. V was trimmed by 1 base and J by 2 bases, leaving 18 bases between them. The germline gives CDR1 SGHVS, CDR2 FQNEAQ.

The chain uses TRBV7-4 and TRBJ2-1; tentative D call: TRBD1 (5 bases). Germline assignment: CDR1 SGHVT and CDR2 SQSDAQ. This CDR3 is 16 amino acids long. Trimming cost V 5 bases and J 6 bases, with 20 bases left between them. CDR3 nucleotide sequence: TGTGCCAGCAGCCCCCCCCAGGATAAGGGGTCCAATGAGCAGTTCTTC. Its protein product is CASSPPQDKGSNEQFF.

This clonotype was found a few times. The chain uses TRBV2 and TRBJ2-3, with D maybe TRBD1 (7 bases). The CDR3 has 14 amino acids. CDR1 and CDR2 from the germline V gene are SNHLY and FYNNEI. V lost 8 bases and J lost 5, with 17 bases in between. CDR3 sequence: CASPGGGIIDTQYF. CDR3 in DNA: TGTGCCAGCCCAGGAGGGGGCATAATAGATACGCAGTATTTT.

J is TRBJ2-1 and V is TRBV11-2; 7 nucleotides line up with TRBD2. Per germline, CDR1 SGHAT and CDR2 FQNNGV. J gave up 8 bases and V 3 bases, and 10 bases lay outside the gene matches. The CDR3 consists of 15 residues. CDR3 DNA: TGTGCCAGCAGCTTGGGCGGGAGAGTCTCAGATGAGCAGTTCTTC. This gives the protein CASSLGGRVSDEQFF.

This chain connects TRBV27 to TRBJ1-1; D possibly corresponds to TRBD1 (6 bases). The CDR3 has 13 amino acids. The germline gives CDR1 MNHEY, CDR2 SMNVEV (reference sequence). The V end lost 2 bases, the J end lost 8 bases, and 12 bases lay between the germline ends. CDR3 loop: CASSLRGIPEAFF. CDR3 DNA: TGTGCCAGCAGTTTAAGGGGGATCCCCGAAGCTTTCTTT.

The V gene is TRBV18, the J gene TRBJ2-7; D ambiguous. Germline assignment: CDR1 KGHSH and CDR2 LQKENI. This CDR3 spans 15 amino acids. The germline V and J ends were trimmed by 0 bases and 2 bases, with 11 bases remaining between them. The CDR3 DNA follows: TGTGCCAGCTCACCACCAAGTAGACTCGCCTACGAGCAGTACTTC. Its translation: CASSPPSRLAYEQYF.

This clonotype was detected many times. The chain carries TRBV5-4 and TRBJ2-4; either TRBD1 or TRBD2 may supply D (6 bases each). CDR3 size: 16 residues. Germline CDR1 SGHNT, CDR2 YYREEE (reference sequence). V lost 3 bases and J lost 5, with 18 bases in between. The CDR3 protein is CASSSLTGTSENIQYF. CDR3 coding DNA: TGTGCCAGCAGCTCTCTCACAGGGACTTCTGAAAACATTCAGTACTTC. Variable domain in full (rest from reference TRBV5-4 and TRBJ2-4): ETGVTQSPTHLIKTRGQQVTLRCSSQSGHNTVSWYQQALGQGPQFIFQYYREEENGRGNFPPRFSGLQFPNYSSELNVNALELDDSALYLCASSSLTGTSENIQYFGAGTRLSVL.

V is TRBV6-1 and J is TRBJ2-7; D not certain. Between the trimmed V and J ends, which lost 2 bases and 2 bases, there was a span of 16 bases. This CDR3 comprises 16 residues. Per germline, CDR1 MNHNS and CDR2 SASEGT. This chain's CDR3 is CASSESGSRKTYEQYF. CDR3 coding DNA: TGTGCCAGCAGTGAATCCGGAAGCAGAAAAACCTACGAGCAGTACTTC.

CDR3 DNA sequence: TGTGCCAGCAGCCGGAGGGGGCGGGAGTGGTATGAGCAGTTCTTC. This gives the protein CASSRRGREWYEQFF. The J gene is TRBJ2-1, the V gene TRBV7-2, with D perhaps given as TRBD1 or TRBD2 (7 bases each). This CDR3 is built from 15 residues. Between the trimmed V and J ends, which lost 5 bases and 8 bases, there was a span of 19 bases. Germline V gene sequence: CDR1 SGHTA, CDR2 FQGNSA.

The chain recombines TRBV5-1 with TRBJ1-2; 8 nucleotides match TRBD1. J was trimmed by 4 bases and V by 2 bases; bases with no gene match: 7. The CDR3 is made up of 15 amino acids. Germline V gene lookup returns CDR1 SGHRS and CDR2 YFSETQ. The CDR3 coding sequence is TGCGCCAGCAGCTTTGAGGGACAGGCGATCTATGGCTACACCTTC. Amino acid sequence: CASSFEGQAIYGYTF.

The chain recombines TRBV10-3 with TRBJ1-5; 7 bases are a match to TRBD1. With 11 bases clipped from V and 5 bases from J, the junction kept 15 bases outside the gene matches. Germline assignment: CDR1 ENHRY and CDR2 SYGVKD. The CDR3 runs 15 residues. The CDR3 DNA follows: TGTGCCTCACGACAGGGCCAATGGCCTGATCAGCCCCAGCATTTT. Encoded protein: CASRQGQWPDQPQHF.

The V gene is TRBV28, the J gene TRBJ2-7; D is ambiguous. Germline V lookup: CDR1 MDHEN, CDR2 SYDVKM. V was cut by 7 bases and J by 5 bases, with 18 bases left in between. The CDR3 length is 14 residues. CDR3 in amino acids: CASTFVRMGHEQYF. DNA of the CDR3: TGTGCCAGCACGTTCGTGAGGATGGGCCACGAGCAGTACTTC.

The chain uses TRBV5-4 and TRBJ2-7, with 7 bases matching TRBD2. This CDR3 spans 15 amino acids. The J segment lost 2 bases and the V segment lost 1 base, leaving 6 bases of the junction unmatched. Per germline, CDR1 SGHNT and CDR2 YYREEE (reference sequence). For the CDR3, the DNA is TGTGCCAGCAGCTTGCGCCGGGAGGCAACCTACGAGCAGTACTTC. As protein: CASSLRREATYEQYF.

The chain employs TRBV14 and TRBJ2-7; 8 bases are shared with TRBD1. Trimming cost V 4 bases and J 1 base; bases outside gene matches: 3. There are 14 residues in the CDR3. CDR1 and CDR2 from the germline V gene are SGHDN and FVKESK. This chain's CDR3 is CASSRDRTSYEQYF. In nucleotides, the CDR3 is TGTGCCAGCAGCCGGGACAGGACTTCCTACGAGCAGTACTTC.

The chain recombines TRBV6-1 with TRBJ2-3; the match to TRBD2 covers 8 bases. The CDR3 sequence is 15 residues long. Trimming removed 0 bases from V and 4 bases from J; junction bases left unmatched: 3. Per the germline V gene, CDR1 is MNHNS and CDR2 is SASEGT. The DNA of the CDR3 is TGTGCCAGCAGTGAAGCGGAACTAGCGGCAGATACGCAGTATTTT. Encoded protein: CASSEAELAADTQYF.

The rearrangement uses TRBV7-6 and TRBJ2-1; 9 nucleotides align to TRBD1. This CDR3 has 14 residues. Losses at the gene ends were 3 bases for V and 5 bases for J; bases not matched to a gene: 2. CDR1 and CDR2 from the germline V gene are SGHVS and FNYEAQ. The CDR3 reads CASSLTGGNNEQFF. The CDR3 DNA reads as TGTGCCAGCAGCTTGACAGGGGGGAACAATGAGCAGTTCTTC.

This clonotype was seen once. This chain uses TRBV7-9 with TRBJ1-1; no clear D gene. There are 14 residues in the CDR3. CDR1 is SEHNR and CDR2 is FQNEAQ in the germline V gene (reference sequence). Trimming removed 3 bases at V and 0 bases at J, with 8 bases between. The CDR3, as DNA: TGTGCCAGCAGCTTGTTTGAATTGAACACTGAAGCTTTCTTT. Encoded protein: CASSLFELNTEAFF.

In its sample, this clonotype was seen a few times. The CDR3 loop is CASSSHSGGNTEAFF. DNA of the CDR3: TGTGCCAGCAGTTCCCATTCAGGGGGCAACACTGAAGCTTTCTTT. J is TRBJ1-1 and V is TRBV27, with 8 bases matching TRBD1. The CDR3 is made up of 15 amino acids. V shed 4 bases, J shed 2 bases, and the junction held 6 bases outside the gene matches. The germline V gene encodes CDR1 MNHEY and CDR2 SMNVEV (reference sequence).

This rearrangement joins TRBV7-6 to TRBJ2-6; D unresolved. Germline CDR1 SGHVS, CDR2 FNYEAQ. The V gene lost 3 bases and the J gene lost 2 bases, with 2 bases spanning the gap. There are 13 residues in the CDR3. The CDR3 region is CASSLTGANVLTF. The CDR3 DNA reads as TGTGCCAGCAGCTTGACTGGGGCCAACGTCCTGACTTTC. Using reference TRBV7-6 and TRBJ2-6 for the parts outside the CDR3, the full variable domain is GAGVSQSPRYKVTKRGQDVALRCDPISGHVSLYWYRQALGQGPEFLTYFNYEAQQDKSGLPNDRFSAERPEGSISTLTIQRTEQRDSAMYRCASSLTGANVLTFGAGSRLTVL.

The count of this clonotype is one. The gene calls are TRBV7-9 and TRBJ1-1; D is ambiguous. The germline V gene has CDR1 SEHNR and CDR2 FQNEAQ (reference sequence). The CDR3 length is 16 residues. The V and J ends lost 4 bases and 0 bases respectively, with 15 bases between them. CDR3 sequence reads: CASSSQVGVMNTEAFF. CDR3 DNA sequence: TGTGCCAGCAGCTCTCAGGTCGGGGTTATGAACACTGAAGCTTTCTTT.

The J gene is TRBJ2-7, the V gene TRBV7-6, with 7 bases fitting TRBD1. The CDR3 extends over 15 amino acids. Germline V gives CDR1 SGHVS, CDR2 FNYEAQ. Trimming removed 5 bases from V and 3 bases from J; junction bases left unmatched: 10. The CDR3 region is CASSAEGQPYYEQYF. Written as DNA, the CDR3 is TGTGCCAGCAGCGCTGAGGGACAGCCCTACTACGAGCAGTACTTC.

There are many counts of this clonotype. The V and J genes are TRBV12-3 or TRBV12-4 and TRBJ2-3; no firm D call. The CDR3 runs 14 residues. The germline V and J ends were trimmed by 7 bases and 4 bases, with 15 bases remaining between them. The DNA for the CDR3 is TGTGCCAGCACCCTGGGTGGGAACCCAGATACGCAGTATTTT. It translates to CASTLGGNPDTQYF.

The chain couples TRBV19 to TRBJ1-4, with unresolved D. This CDR3 comprises 16 residues. V gave up 6 bases and J gave up 6 bases, with 20 bases separating them. Germline V lookup: CDR1 LNHDA, CDR2 SQIVND (reference sequence). The CDR3 here is CASRPLGGNDDEKLFF. CDR3 DNA sequence: TGTGCCAGTAGGCCCTTGGGAGGGAATGATGATGAAAAACTGTTTTTT.

This chain connects TRBV28 to TRBJ2-2, with 11 bases matching TRBD2. This CDR3 is built from 16 residues. V shed 4 bases, J shed 7 bases, and the junction held 8 bases outside the gene matches. Germline CDR1 reads MDHEN; CDR2 reads SYDVKM. CDR3 nucleotide sequence: TGTGCCAGCAGTTCCGAACTAGCGGGAGATGGCGGGGAGCTGTTTTTT. Its protein is CASSSELAGDGGELFF.

The sample holds many counts of this clonotype. The rearrangement uses TRBV7-8 and TRBJ2-3; 11 nucleotides align to TRBD2. The V gene end was trimmed by 5 bases and the J gene end by 4 bases; junction bases not matched to a gene: 17. The CDR3 contains 19 residues. The germline CDR1 and CDR2 sequences are SGHVS and FQNEAQ. The CDR3: CASSPETSGSAYSSDTQYF. CDR3 in DNA: TGTGCCAGCAGCCCCGAAACTAGCGGGAGCGCTTATAGTTCAGATACGCAGTATTTT.

The V gene is TRBV28, the J gene TRBJ2-3; 8 bases are shared with TRBD2. The CDR3 has 16 amino acids. V lost 8 bases, J lost 0 bases, and 10 bases stayed unmatched. Germline assignment: CDR1 MDHEN and CDR2 SYDVKM. The CDR3: CASEAGDSRSTDTQYF. CDR3 DNA sequence: TGTGCCAGCGAAGCGGGAGATTCCCGAAGCACAGATACGCAGTATTTT.

The chain recombines TRBV11-2 with TRBJ2-4; 8 nucleotides align to TRBD2. Per germline, CDR1 SGHAT and CDR2 FQNNGV. The CDR3 has 19 residues. V was clipped by 1 base and J by 0 bases; unmatched bases: 11. Here the CDR3 reads CASSLVGTTSGLAKNIQYF. The DNA of the CDR3 is TGTGCCAGCAGCTTAGTCGGGACTACTAGCGGCTTAGCCAAAAACATTCAGTACTTC.

The chain joins TRBV15 to TRBJ2-3, with D perhaps matching TRBD1 (6 bases). Looked up from germline, CDR1 is LNHNV and CDR2 is YYDKDF (reference sequence). V was trimmed by 0 bases and J by 1 base, leaving 14 bases between them. The CDR3 runs 17 residues. CDR3 amino acids: CATSRDLDSLGTDTQYF. In nucleotides, the CDR3 is TGTGCCACCAGCAGAGACCTGGACAGCCTGGGCACAGATACGCAGTATTTT.

This clonotype was detected once. The genes are TRBV4-1 and TRBJ2-1; D unclear. V was clipped by 0 bases and J by 7 bases, with 4 bases between them. Germline V gives CDR1 MGHRA, CDR2 YSYEKL. This CDR3 region has 12 residues. This chain's CDR3 is CASSQDRNEQFF. DNA for the CDR3: TGCGCCAGCAGCCAAGATAGAAATGAGCAGTTCTTC.